This T cell receptor (beta chain) stems from a study of cytomegalovirus exposure and HLA in healthy donors. About the research overall: Early release data held around 80 million unique TCRs from HLA-typed donors.

With V trimmed by 5 bases and J by 1 base, 4 bases remained unmatched. Per the germline V gene, CDR1 is GTSNPN and CDR2 is SVGIG (reference sequence). The CDR3 extends over 13 amino acids. Primers: 60 Vbeta forward and 13 Jbeta reverse. Authors' data handling: About 11 million of tens of millions of unique TCR beta chains were shared, per a later count. Profiling relied on immunoSEQ multiplex PCR, and the TCRdb table lists in-frame clones only, not all of them. D and trimming were read from the DNA, whereas the V and J calls and clone size are those reported in that table. This sample has 150,000 to 200,000 clones, with 80% to 90% found just once. About this clone: Antigen specificity is unknown.

Study results and limitations: The classifier was said to identify cytomegalovirus status with high specificity and sensitivity. In a later analysis, most CMV-associated TCR beta chains appeared HLA-restricted.

The chain links TRBV30 to TRBJ2-5; 7 positions agree with TRBD1. The sequencing input was PBMCs. The receptor's source is a young man in good health and CMV-seropositive. DNA for the CDR3: TGTGCCTGGGGGTCAGGGGGCCAAGAGACCCAGTACTTC. This sequence encodes CAWGSGGQETQYF. The variable domain in full, with the rest retrieved from reference TRBV30 and TRBJ2-5, is SQTIHQWPATLVQPVGSPLSLECTVEGTSNPNLYWYRQAAGRGLQLLFYSVGIGQISSEVPQNLSASRPQDRQFILSSKKLLLSDSGFYLCAWGSGGQETQYFGPGTRLLVL.